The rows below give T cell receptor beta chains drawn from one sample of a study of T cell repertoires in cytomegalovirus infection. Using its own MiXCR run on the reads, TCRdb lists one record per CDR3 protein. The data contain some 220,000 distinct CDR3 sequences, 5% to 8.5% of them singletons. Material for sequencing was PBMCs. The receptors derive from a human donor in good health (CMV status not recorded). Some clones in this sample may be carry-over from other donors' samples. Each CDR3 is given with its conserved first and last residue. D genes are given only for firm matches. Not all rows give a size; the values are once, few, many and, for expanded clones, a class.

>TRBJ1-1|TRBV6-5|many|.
CASSLIEAFF
TGTGCCAGCAGCTTAATCGAAGCTTTCTTT
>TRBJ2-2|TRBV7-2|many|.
CASSLVGGGPPNTGELFF
TGTGCCAGCAGCTTAGTAGGTGGAGGACCACCGAACACCGGGGAGCTGTTTTTT
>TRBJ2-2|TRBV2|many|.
CASSESGAAGELFF
TGTGCCAGCAGTGAGTCCGGGGCAGCGGGGGAGCTGTTTTTT
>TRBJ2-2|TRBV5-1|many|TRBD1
CASSLVPGQGASTGELFF
TGCGCCAGCAGCTTGGTTCCGGGACAGGGGGCAAGCACCGGGGAGCTGTTTTTT
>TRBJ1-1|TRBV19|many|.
CASSIVRGAEAFF
TGTGCCAGTAGTATAGTTCGGGGCGCTGAAGCTTTCTTT
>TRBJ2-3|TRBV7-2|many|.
CASSYRGGGLRADTQYF
TGTGCCAGCAGCTATAGGGGGGGGGGCCTACGGGCAGATACGCAGTATTTT
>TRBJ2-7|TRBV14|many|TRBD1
CASSQGTGVEQYF
TGTGCCAGCAGCCAGGGAACAGGGGTCGAGCAGTACTTC
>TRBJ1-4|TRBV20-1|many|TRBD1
CSALPTGAGEKLFF
TGCAGTGCCCTCCCGACAGGGGCGGGCGAAAAACTGTTTTTT
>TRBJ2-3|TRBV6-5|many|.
CASSYGAGDADTQYF
TGTGCCAGCAGTTACGGGGCAGGGGATGCAGATACGCAGTATTTT
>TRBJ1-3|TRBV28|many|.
CASTSLGDGSGNTIYF
TGTGCCAGCACCTCCTTGGGTGACGGCTCTGGAAACACCATATATTTT
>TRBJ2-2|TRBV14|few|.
CASSPKGGLRTGELFF
TGTGCCAGCAGCCCTAAGGGGGGGCTAAGAACCGGGGAGCTGTTTTTT
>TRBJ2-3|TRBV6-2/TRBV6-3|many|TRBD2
CATKSPGRGGHSGTDTQYF
TGTGCCACCAAAAGTCCCGGTCGGGGGGGGCACTCGGGCACAGATACGCAGTATTTT
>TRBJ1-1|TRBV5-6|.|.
CASSSPGQGRTEAFF
TGTGCCAGCAGCTCGCCGGGGCAGGGCCGAACTGAAGCTTTCTTT
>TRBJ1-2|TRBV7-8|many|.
CASSERKNYGYTF
TGTGCCAGCAGCGAACGAAAAAACTATGGCTACACCTTC